This TCR beta chain was documented in a study of CDR3 diversity in severe acne. This CDR3 comprises 15 residues. Germline CDR1 SQVTM, CDR2 ANQGSEA. V lost 0 bases, J lost 5 bases, and 6 bases stayed unmatched. TCRdb re-called the PCR reads with MiXCR, one entry per CDR3 protein. The table records approximately 97,000 distinct CDR3 sequences, approximately 47% of them present only once. The V call is TRBV29-1, the J call TRBJ2-5; TRBD1 agrees at 10 bases. The clonotype originates from a male donor with acne. The sequencing sample was made of blood. This CDR3 is CSVEDTTGGHETQYF. CDR3 DNA: TGCAGCGTTGAAGACACGACAGGGGGCCATGAGACCCAGTACTTC.